A selection of T cell receptor beta chains follows, all from one sample in a study of blood T cell repertoires in COVID-19. Generated by immunoSEQ multiplex PCR, the TCRdb table keeps only in-frame clones and is missing some. The sample lists approximately 310,000 clones, around 86% occurring once. Sequenced sample: PBMCs or T cells enriched from blood (not recorded which). The receptor set was obtained from a man aged 55 to 70 who had recovered from COVID-19. CDR3s include the opening cysteine and the closing phenylalanine or tryptophan. A D gene is named only where the DNA matches it firmly. Some rows mark clone size as missing; the rest say once, few, many or name a class of expanded clone.

CASSLAPTRDTDTQYF,TGCGCCAGCAGCTTGGCCCCGACTAGGGACACAGATACGCAGTATTTT,NA,TRBV5-1,NA,TRBJ2-3
CASRVQQETQYF,TGCGCCAGCAGGGTACAACAAGAGACCCAGTACTTC,NA,TRBV5-1,NA,TRBJ2-5
CSASSQGASYGYTF,TGCAGTGCTAGTTCTCAGGGGGCTAGCTATGGCTACACCTTC,TRBD1,TRBV20-1,few,TRBJ1-2
CASSDGRIYGYTF,TGTGCCAGCAGTGATGGCCGTATCTATGGCTACACCTTC,NA,TRBV2,NA,TRBJ1-2
CASSLGGGINQPQHF,TGCGCCAGCAGCTTGGGGGGAGGGATCAATCAGCCCCAGCATTTT,NA,TRBV5-1,NA,TRBJ1-5
CAISDGSNQPQHF,TGTGCCATCAGTGACGGTAGCAATCAGCCCCAGCATTTT,NA,TRBV10-3,NA,TRBJ1-5
CASSLTPYSNQPQHF,TGTGCCAGCAGCTTAACACCTTATAGCAATCAGCCCCAGCATTTT,NA,TRBV7-2,NA,TRBJ1-5
CATAPDRAGQPQHF,TGTGCCACCGCTCCCGACAGGGCCGGCCAGCCCCAGCATTTT,TRBD1,TRBV24-1,NA,TRBJ1-5
CASSHVGQGNYEQYF,TGTGCCAGCAGCCACGTCGGACAGGGAAACTACGAGCAGTACTTC,TRBD1,TRBV5-4,NA,TRBJ2-7
CASSYRTGGDSGSSREQYF,TGTGCCAGCAGCTACCGAACTGGAGGGGATAGCGGGAGTTCGAGAGAGCAGTACTTC,TRBD2,TRBV11-2,NA,TRBJ2-7
CASSLFSGTSTDTQYF,TGTGCCAGCAGCCTATTTAGCGGGACCAGCACAGATACGCAGTATTTT,TRBD2,TRBV14,NA,TRBJ2-3
CASRGTGGYNEQFF,TGTGCCAGCCGCGGGACAGGGGGCTACAATGAGCAGTTCTTC,TRBD1,TRBV14,NA,TRBJ2-1
CAISDWERELNEQFF,TGTGCCATCAGTGATTGGGAGCGGGAATTGAATGAGCAGTTCTTC,TRBD2,TRBV10-3,NA,TRBJ2-1
CASSQVHGQGDYGYTF,TGTGCCAGCAGCCAAGTTCATGGTCAGGGTGACTATGGCTACACCTTC,NA,TRBV3-1/TRBV3-2,NA,TRBJ1-2
CASSQDAYRDSIAPHEQFF,TGCGCCAGCAGCCAAGACGCGTACCGGGACTCAATTGCTCCTCATGAGCAGTTCTTC,NA,TRBV4-1,NA,TRBJ2-1
CASSSDGGYTEAFF,TGTGCCAGCAGCTCGGACGGGGGGTACACTGAAGCTTTCTTT,NA,TRBV7-9,NA,TRBJ1-1
CASSVVAIYEQYF,TGTGCCAGCAGTGTTGTAGCTATCTACGAGCAGTACTTC,NA,TRBV2,NA,TRBJ2-7
CASSPPGTGVFIQYF,TGTGCCAGCTCACCACCCGGGACAGGGGTCTTCATTCAGTACTTC,TRBD1,TRBV18,NA,TRBJ2-4
CASSPLSGSGGEQFF,TGTGCCAGCAGCCCACTGAGCGGGAGCGGGGGGGAGCAGTTCTTC,TRBD2,TRBV14,NA,TRBJ2-1
CASSPPGGKTEAFF,TGTGCCAGCTCACCACCCGGCGGAAAGACTGAAGCTTTCTTT,NA,TRBV18,NA,TRBJ1-1
CASSSTGKGETQYF,TGTGCCAGCAGCTCGACAGGGAAAGGGGAGACCCAGTACTTC,TRBD1,TRBV2,NA,TRBJ2-5
CASRPGTSGNTGELFF,TGTGCCAGTAGGCCAGGGACTAGCGGCAACACCGGGGAGCTGTTTTTT,TRBD2,TRBV19,NA,TRBJ2-2
CASSFRTGGSLAFF,TGCGCCAGCAGCTTTCGGACAGGGGGGTCCCTTGCTTTCTTT,TRBD1,TRBV5-1,few,TRBJ1-1
CASSIAGTGRNEQYF,TGTGCCAGTAGTATCGCCGGGACAGGGAGGAACGAGCAGTACTTC,TRBD1,TRBV19,once,TRBJ2-7
CASSQEERHGYGYTF,TGCGCCAGCAGCCAAGAGGAGAGGCATGGCTATGGCTACACCTTC,NA,TRBV4-1,NA,TRBJ1-2
CASSLWLAGGPNTGELFF,TGTGCCAGCAGCTTGTGGCTAGCGGGAGGGCCCAACACCGGGGAGCTGTTTTTT,TRBD2,TRBV5-1,NA,TRBJ2-2
CAVRWRGQARFGGANVLTF,TGTGCCGTCCGGTGGCGGGGCCAGGCGAGATTCGGTGGGGCCAACGTCCTGACTTTC,NA,TRBV30,NA,TRBJ2-6
CASSTLAGAPDTQYF,TGTGCCAGTAGTACCCTAGCGGGAGCGCCAGATACGCAGTATTTT,TRBD2,TRBV19,NA,TRBJ2-3
CASSPQGQVPIRTYEQYF,TGTGCCAGCTCACCACAGGGACAGGTTCCTATAAGGACCTACGAGCAGTACTTC,TRBD1,TRBV18,NA,TRBJ2-7